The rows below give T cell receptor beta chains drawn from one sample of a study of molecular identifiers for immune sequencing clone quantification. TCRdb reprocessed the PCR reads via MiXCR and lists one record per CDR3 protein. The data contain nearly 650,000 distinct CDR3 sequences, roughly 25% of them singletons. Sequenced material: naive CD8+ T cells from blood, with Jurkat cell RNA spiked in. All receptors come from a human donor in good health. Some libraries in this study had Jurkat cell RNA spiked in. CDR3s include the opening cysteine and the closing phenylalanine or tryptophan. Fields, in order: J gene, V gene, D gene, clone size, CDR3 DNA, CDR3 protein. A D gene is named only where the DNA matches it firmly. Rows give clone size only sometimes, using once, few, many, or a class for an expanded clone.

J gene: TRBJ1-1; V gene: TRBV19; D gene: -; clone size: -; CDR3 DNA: TGTGCCGGTAATTCAGGGGCGAACACTGAAGCTTTCTTT; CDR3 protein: CAGNSGANTEAFF
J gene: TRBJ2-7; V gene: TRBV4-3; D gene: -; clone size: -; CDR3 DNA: TGCGCCAGCAGCCAAGAAAAGGGAGACGAGCAGTACTTC; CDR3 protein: CASSQEKGDEQYF
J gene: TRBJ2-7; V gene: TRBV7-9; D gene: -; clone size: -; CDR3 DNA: TGTGCCAGCAGCTTAAACAGGGAAGACGAGCAGTACTTC; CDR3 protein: CASSLNREDEQYF
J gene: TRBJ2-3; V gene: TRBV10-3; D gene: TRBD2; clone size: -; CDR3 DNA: TGTGCCATCAGTGGGACTAGCGCCACAGATACGCAGTATTTT; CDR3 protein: CAISGTSATDTQYF
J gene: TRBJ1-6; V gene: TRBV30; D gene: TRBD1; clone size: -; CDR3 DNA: TGTGCCTGGAGTGAAGGGGGCGTGTGGTGGGATTCACCCCTCCACTTT; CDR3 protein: CAWSEGGVWWDSPLHF
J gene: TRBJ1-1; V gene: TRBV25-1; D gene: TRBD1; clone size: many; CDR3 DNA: TGTGCCAGCAGTGGACAGGGGGCTTGGACTGAAGCTTTCTTT; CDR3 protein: CASSGQGAWTEAFF
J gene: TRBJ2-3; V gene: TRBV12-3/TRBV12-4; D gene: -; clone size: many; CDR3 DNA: TGTGCCAGCAGTTTAGCGGCAGGGATGATAGATACGCAGTATTTT; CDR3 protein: CASSLAAGMIDTQYF
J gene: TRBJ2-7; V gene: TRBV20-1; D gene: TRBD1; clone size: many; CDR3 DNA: TGCAGTGCTAGACTCGGGACAGATTTTACCTACGAGCAGTACTTC; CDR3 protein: CSARLGTDFTYEQYF
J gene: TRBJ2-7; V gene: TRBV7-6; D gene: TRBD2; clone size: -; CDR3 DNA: TGTGCCAGCAGCTTGACTAGCGGGCTTCCCTACGAGCAGTACTTC; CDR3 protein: CASSLTSGLPYEQYF
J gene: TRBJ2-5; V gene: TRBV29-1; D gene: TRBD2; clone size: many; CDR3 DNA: TGCAGCGTTGAAGATTCATGGACTAGCGGGGCGGACCAAGAGACCCAGTACTTC; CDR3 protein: CSVEDSWTSGADQETQYF
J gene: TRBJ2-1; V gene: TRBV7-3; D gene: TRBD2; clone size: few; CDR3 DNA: TGTGCCAGCAGCTTAATGAGCGGGAGCGGGGTAAATGAGCAGTTCTTC; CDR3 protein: CASSLMSGSGVNEQFF
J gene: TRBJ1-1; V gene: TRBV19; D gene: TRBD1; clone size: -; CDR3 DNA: TGTGCCAGTAGTTACCTATCAGGGGGCAACACTGAAGCTTTCTTT; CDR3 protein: CASSYLSGGNTEAFF
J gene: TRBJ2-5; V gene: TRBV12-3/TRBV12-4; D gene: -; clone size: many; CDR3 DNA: TGTGCCAGCAGTGCCCGGGACCCCGTAAGCCAAGAGACCCAGTACTTC; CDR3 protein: CASSARDPVSQETQYF
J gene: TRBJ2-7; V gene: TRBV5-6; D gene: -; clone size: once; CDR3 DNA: TGTACCAGCAGCTTCGGGGTCTACGAGCAGTACTTC; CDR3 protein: CTSSFGVYEQYF
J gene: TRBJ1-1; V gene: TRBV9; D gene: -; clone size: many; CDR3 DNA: TGTGCCAGCAGCGATGGTCACAGGTTTGAAGCTTTCTTT; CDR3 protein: CASSDGHRFEAFF
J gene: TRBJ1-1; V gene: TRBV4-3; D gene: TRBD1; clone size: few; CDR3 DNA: TGCGCCAGCAGTCCTCGGGACAGGGATCTGAACACTGAAGCTTTCTTT; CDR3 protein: CASSPRDRDLNTEAFF
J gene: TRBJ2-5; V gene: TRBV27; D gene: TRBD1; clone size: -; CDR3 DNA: TGTGCCAGCAGTTCTCAGGGGGTGGAGTACCAAGAGACCCAGTACTTC; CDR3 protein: CASSSQGVEYQETQYF
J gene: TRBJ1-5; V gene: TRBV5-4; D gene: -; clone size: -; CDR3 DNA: TGTGCCAGCAGCTTGATGGGTCAGCAGCCCCAGCATTTT; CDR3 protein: CASSLMGQQPQHF
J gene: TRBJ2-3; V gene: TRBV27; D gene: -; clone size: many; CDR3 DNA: TGTGCCAGCAGTTTATCGTCGGCAGATACGCAGTATTTT; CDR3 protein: CASSLSSADTQYF
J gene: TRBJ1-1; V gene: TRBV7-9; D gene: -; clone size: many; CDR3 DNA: TGTGCCGGAGGGGCCGGGCTGAACACTGAAGCTTTCTTT; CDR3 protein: CAGGAGLNTEAFF
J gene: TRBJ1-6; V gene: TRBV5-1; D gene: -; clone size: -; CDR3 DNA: TGCGCCAGCAGCGTCGGAGGGGGAATGAATTCACCCCTCCACTTT; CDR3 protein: CASSVGGGMNSPLHF
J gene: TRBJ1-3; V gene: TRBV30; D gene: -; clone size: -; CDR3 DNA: TGTACCTGGAACCTCGGGAACTCTGGAAACACCATATATTTT; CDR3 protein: CTWNLGNSGNTIYF
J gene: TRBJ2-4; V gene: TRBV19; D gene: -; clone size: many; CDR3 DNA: TGTGCCAGTAGTAGACGACAGGAGGGATCCAAAAACATTCAGTACTTC; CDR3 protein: CASSRRQEGSKNIQYF
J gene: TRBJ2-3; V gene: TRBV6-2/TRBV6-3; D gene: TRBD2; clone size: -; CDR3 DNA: TGTGCCAGCACCCCGATGCTTGCGGGGGGGCGGGATACGCAGTATTTT; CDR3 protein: CASTPMLAGGRDTQYF
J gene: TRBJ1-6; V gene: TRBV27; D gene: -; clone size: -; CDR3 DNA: TGTGCCAGCAGCGCGAACGGGGGCAGCTCCTATAATTCACCCCTCCACTTT; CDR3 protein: CASSANGGSSYNSPLHF
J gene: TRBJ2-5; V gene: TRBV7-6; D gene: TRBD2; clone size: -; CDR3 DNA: TGTGCCAGCAGCTTTTTCCCTAGGACTAGCGGGGGGGCCCAAGAGACCCAGTACTTC; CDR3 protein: CASSFFPRTSGGAQETQYF